A single sample is the source of the 20 T cell receptor beta chains below, sequenced in a study of shared clonotypes between healthy human individuals. Produced via immunoSEQ multiplex PCR; TCRdb's table is partial and in-frame only. The table lists some 660,000 clones, around 78% of them singletons. What was sequenced was memory CD4+ T cells sorted from blood. Described subset: CD45RA-negative fraction. The receptors were sampled from a woman aged 25 to 39 in good health.

The chain combines TRBV4-1 with TRBJ1-1; D might be TRBD1 (6 bases). Germline V lookup: CDR1 MGHRA, CDR2 YSYEKL. Trimming removed 0 bases from V and 0 bases from J, with 17 bases in between. The CDR3 length is 18 residues. The CDR3 nucleotides read TGCGCCAGCAGCCAAGATTCGGGGGGCCTGGGTTTGAACACTGAAGCTTTCTTT. Its protein product is CASSQDSGGLGLNTEAFF.

On this clone itself: This probably arose from a read error, given a far larger clone one base away. Other DNA sequences of this sample code for an identical CDR3. The gene calls are TRBV25-1 and TRBJ2-1; D is uncertain. CDR1 is MGHDK and CDR2 is SYGVNS in the germline V gene. This CDR3 has 14 amino acids. The ends were cut back, 3 bases at V and 5 bases at J, with 11 bases in the middle. Written as DNA, the CDR3 is TGTGCCAGCAGTGAGGGATCTAGAAACAATGAGCAGTTCTTC. Its protein product is CASSEGSRNNEQFF.

The rearrangement links TRBV9 to TRBJ2-3; D might be TRBD2 (6 bases). The germline V and J ends were trimmed by 0 bases and 4 bases, with 15 bases remaining between them. Germline V gene lookup returns CDR1 SGDLS and CDR2 YYNGEE. The CDR3 is 16 amino acids. The CDR3 bases are TGTGCCAGCAGCGTAGAAGTCACCGCTAGCGCAGATACGCAGTATTTT. Amino acid sequence: CASSVEVTASADTQYF. Using reference TRBV9 and TRBJ2-3 for the parts outside the CDR3, the full variable domain is DSGVTQTPKHLITATGQRVTLRCSPRSGDLSVYWYQQSLDQGLQFLIQYYNGEERAKGNILERFSAQQFPDLHSELNLSSLELGDSALYFCASSVEVTASADTQYFGPGTRLTVL.

The V and J genes are TRBV30 and TRBJ1-6, with unresolved D. CDR1 GTSNPN and CDR2 SVGIG come from the germline V gene (reference sequence). Trimming stripped 0 bases from V and 7 bases from J, with 16 bases between. The CDR3 is 16 residues long. The CDR3 loop reads CAWSVSRVGGNSPLHF. The CDR3 bases are TGTGCCTGGAGTGTATCGAGGGTTGGAGGGAATTCACCCCTCCACTTT.

This rearrangement joins TRBV7-9 to TRBJ2-6; no clear D gene. Trimming took off 6 bases at V and 5 bases at J, with 17 bases between the two ends. Per the germline V gene, CDR1 is SEHNR and CDR2 is FQNEAQ (reference sequence). The length of the CDR3 is 16 residues. The CDR3 coding sequence is TGTGCCAGCAGGACTCCCTCCCTGGGAAGGGCCAACGTCCTGACTTTC. This gives the protein CASRTPSLGRANVLTF.

This chain joins TRBV5-4 and TRBJ2-5, with D tentatively TRBD1 (6 bases). V shed 0 bases and J shed 3 bases, with 15 bases lying between them. The germline V gene has CDR1 SGHNT and CDR2 YYREEE (reference sequence). The CDR3 extends over 16 amino acids. CDR3 coding DNA: TGTGCCAGCAGCTTGGAGGCAGGGGCTGTGGAAGAGACCCAGTACTTC. Its translation is CASSLEAGAVEETQYF. Using reference TRBV5-4 and TRBJ2-5 for the parts outside the CDR3, the full variable domain is ETGVTQSPTHLIKTRGQQVTLRCSSQSGHNTVSWYQQALGQGPQFIFQYYREEENGRGNFPPRFSGLQFPNYSSELNVNALELDDSALYLCASSLEAGAVEETQYFGPGTRLLVL.

The chain joins TRBV28 to TRBJ1-2; D not resolved. The CDR3 extends over 15 amino acids. Germline values: CDR1 MDHEN, CDR2 SYDVKM. The ends were cut back, 7 bases at V and 0 bases at J, with 15 bases in the middle. The CDR3: CASTIGVGTNYGYTF. The CDR3 DNA reads TGTGCCAGCACCATAGGAGTGGGGACTAACTATGGCTACACCTTC.

This clone was detected only once. The V gene is TRBV5-1, the J gene TRBJ2-6; D not resolved. Trimming took off 1 base at V and 0 bases at J, with 5 bases between the two ends. This CDR3 is built from 15 residues. Germline values: CDR1 SGHRS, CDR2 YFSETQ. CDR3 region: CASSLTFSGANVLTF. In nucleotides, the CDR3 is TGCGCCAGCAGCTTGACGTTCTCTGGGGCCAACGTCCTGACTTTC.

The rearrangement uses TRBV5-8 and TRBJ1-1; 8 nucleotides align to TRBD1. J was trimmed by 1 base and V by 4 bases; bases with no gene match: 9. The CDR3 has 16 amino acids. Germline V gene data show CDR1 as SGHTS and CDR2 as YDEGEE. The chain's CDR3 is CASSPGQASWNTEAFF. CDR3 DNA: TGTGCCAGCAGCCCGGGACAGGCCTCGTGGAACACTGAAGCTTTCTTT.

This clone has just one count. The genes are TRBV6-5 and TRBJ2-7; D is perhaps TRBD1 (6 bases). The CDR3 sequence is 15 residues long. Germline V lookup: CDR1 MNHEY, CDR2 SVGAGI. V gave up 4 bases and J gave up 2 bases, with 15 bases separating them. CDR3 amino acids: CASSSRDTGTYEQYF. CDR3 sequence (DNA): TGTGCCAGCAGTTCTCGGGACACCGGAACCTACGAGCAGTACTTC.

Concerning this clone itself: A read error is likely, as this CDR3 ends without the conserved phenylalanine or tryptophan. The J gene is TRBJ1-5, the V gene TRBV28, with a weak D call TRBD1 (6 bases). Between the trimmed V and J ends, which lost 6 bases and 5 bases, there was a span of 14 bases. CDR3 length: 14 residues. Germline CDR1 reads MDHEN; CDR2 reads SYDVKM. Here the CDR3 reads CASSPPQGYQPQHL. DNA for the CDR3: TGTGCCAGCAGCCCCCCACAGGGTTATCAGCCCCAGCATCTT.

J is TRBJ2-7 and V is TRBV6-5, with a tentative D call TRBD2 (7 bases). This CDR3 comprises 14 residues. V lost 8 bases, J lost 0 bases, and 14 bases lay in between. The V gene's germline CDR1 is MNHEY and CDR2 SVGAGI. The CDR3 sequence: CASGLGGASYEQYF. CDR3 DNA: TGTGCCAGCGGACTGGGGGGGGCCTCCTACGAGCAGTACTTC.

This sequence joins TRBV27 and TRBJ2-7; D may be TRBD1 (6 bases). Trimming pared 3 bases from V and 5 bases from J, leaving 11 bases between. The CDR3 covers 13 residues. Germline V gene data show CDR1 as MNHEY and CDR2 as SMNVEV (reference sequence). DNA for the CDR3: TGTGCCAGCAGTTTTACCTACAGGGACGAGCAGTACTTC. Protein product: CASSFTYRDEQYF.

The chain recombines TRBV7-2 with TRBJ1-2; no clear D gene. V was shortened by 1 base and J by 8 bases, with 17 bases between the two germline ends. Germline assignment: CDR1 SGHTA and CDR2 FQGNSA. CDR3 length: 15 amino acids. The CDR3 coding sequence is TGTGCCAGCAGCTTAGTCGGTCCTTGGATGGGGGGCTACACCTTC. It yields the protein CASSLVGPWMGGYTF.

This clone was found a few times. The gene calls are TRBV6-5 and TRBJ2-6; D gene uncertain. CDR3 size: 15 residues. V lost 6 bases to trimming and J lost 1 base, with 10 bases between them. Germline V gives CDR1 MNHEY, CDR2 SVGAGI. The CDR3 sequence: CASSPTQSGANVLTF. As DNA, the CDR3 is TGTGCCAGCAGCCCAACACAGTCTGGGGCCAACGTCCTGACTTTC.

The CDR3: CAWRVPRLSSTQYF. CDR3 DNA: TGTGCCTGGAGGGTCCCACGTTTAAGCAGTACGCAGTATTTT. This sequence joins TRBV30 and TRBJ2-3, with unresolved D. The CDR3 totals 14 residues. Trimming stripped 3 bases from V and 8 bases from J, with 18 bases between. Looked up from germline, CDR1 is GTSNPN and CDR2 is SVGIG (reference sequence).

This clone came up many times. The chain recombines TRBV2 with TRBJ2-2; 10 bases are a match to TRBD1. The CDR3 length is 16 residues. V dropped 5 bases and J dropped 7; count of bases not matched to a gene: 10. Germline CDR1 SNHLY, CDR2 FYNNEI. The CDR3 nucleotides read TGTGCCAGCAGTTCCCAACGGGACAGGGGAAGCGGGGAGCTGTTTTTT. This translates into CASSSQRDRGSGELFF.

DNA of the CDR3: TGCGCCAGCAGCCAAGATCAGGGGACAGCGGAGTACTTC. It yields the protein CASSQDQGTAEYF. This chain joins TRBV4-1 and TRBJ2-4; 7 bases are a match to TRBD1. The CDR3 has 13 amino acids. The J segment lost 14 bases and the V segment lost 0 bases, leaving 7 bases of the junction unmatched. Per germline, CDR1 MGHRA and CDR2 YSYEKL.

With respect to this clone: Other DNA sequences of this sample code for an identical CDR3. The chain combines TRBV4-2 with TRBJ1-5, with no clear D. Germline V gene lookup returns CDR1 LGHNA and CDR2 YNFKEQ. V dropped 0 bases and J dropped 4 bases, with 1 base sitting between them. This CDR3 is 12 amino acids long. CDR3 region: CASSQENQPQHF. CDR3 nucleotides: TGTGCCAGCAGCCAAGAAAATCAGCCCCAGCATTTT.

The chain links TRBV7-2 to TRBJ1-3; 8 nucleotides match TRBD1. Germline CDR1 reads SGHTA; CDR2 reads FQGNSA. The ends lost 1 base at V and 0 bases at J; junction bases unmatched: 5. The CDR3 runs to 17 residues. The CDR3 nucleotides read TGTGCCAGCAGCTTAGGTGGGACAGGCCACTCTGGAAACACCATATATTTT. Translation gives CASSLGGTGHSGNTIYF.